This is a list of T cell receptor beta chains from one sample in a study of CD8 T cells in Susac syndrome. In TCRdb, the immunoSEQ multiplex PCR reads were re-called with MiXCR into one record per CDR3 protein. The sample gives about 150,000 distinct CDR3 sequences, about 94% of which show up once; more than 0.2% is in the top ten. The sample taken for sequencing was CD8+ T cells from PBMCs. Every receptor here comes from a human donor with multiple sclerosis. The CDR3 runs from the conserved cysteine through the conserved F or W. D genes are given only for firm matches. The size entry is marked missing in some rows and otherwise reads once, few, many or a size class.

>13|NA|TRBJ1-1|TRBV12-5|NA
TGTGCTAGTGGTTTGTACGCCGGTGTTGAAGCTTTCTTT
CASGLYAGVEAFF
>13|NA|TRBJ2-7|TRBV4-1|NA
TGCGCCAGCAGCAGGGGAAAGAACTACGAGCAGTACTTC
CASSRGKNYEQYF
>16|NA|TRBJ2-1|TRBV20-1|NA
TGCAGTGCCAACACCCAAAGGGCCCGGGCATACAATGAGCAGTTCTTC
CSANTQRARAYNEQFF
>10|NA|TRBJ2-1|TRBV27|once
TGTGCCAGCATAAGTAATGAGCAGTTCTTC
CASISNEQFF
>15|NA|TRBJ2-6|TRBV29-1|NA
TGCAGCGTTATAGAGCGCCAGTCTGGGGCCAACGTCCTGACTTTC
CSVIERQSGANVLTF
>11|NA|TRBJ1-2|TRBV18|NA
TGTGCCAGCTCGGATGGGGATGGCTACACCTTC
CASSDGDGYTF
>14|NA|TRBJ2-4|TRBV15|NA
TGTGCCACCAGCTCTAGCCGCGGGGTAGACATTCAGTACTTC
CATSSSRGVDIQYF
>15|NA|TRBJ1-3|TRBV7-9|NA
TGTGCCAGCAGCTTGGGGACGGAGTCTGGAAACACCATATATTTT
CASSLGTESGNTIYF
>16|NA|TRBJ2-5|TRBV27|NA
TGTGCCAGCAGTCCGGGGCAAGGCCACGCTTTGGAGACCCAGTACTTC
CASSPGQGHALETQYF
>13|NA|TRBJ2-1|TRBV19|NA
TGTGCCAGTAGTATAATAGGATACAATGAGCAGTTCTTC
CASSIIGYNEQFF
>13|TRBD1|TRBJ2-1|TRBV6-2/TRBV6-3|NA
TGTGCCAGCAGTTCCGGACAGGTCCATGAGCAGTTCTTC
CASSSGQVHEQFF
>15|TRBD2|TRBJ2-1|TRBV30|NA
TGTGCCTGGATCCCGGGACTAGCGTTTTACAATGAGCAGTTCTTC
CAWIPGLAFYNEQFF
>13|NA|TRBJ2-2|TRBV12-3/TRBV12-4|NA
TGTGCCAGCAGTTTAGCGCCCAGAAGGGAGCTGTTTTTT
CASSLAPRRELFF
>16|NA|TRBJ2-5|TRBV4-2|NA
TGTGCCAGCAGCCAAGATATGTGGGGGGGCGGAGAGACCCAGTACTTC
CASSQDMWGGGETQYF
>13|NA|TRBJ1-6|TRBV27|once
TGTGCCAGCAGTTTCCTCCGGAACTCACCCCTCCACTTT
CASSFLRNSPLHF
>16|TRBD1|TRBJ2-2|TRBV5-6|NA
TGTGCCAGCACCCAACCGGGACAGGGGAACACCGGGGAGCTGTTTTTT
CASTQPGQGNTGELFF
>12|TRBD1|TRBJ2-7|TRBV28|NA
TGTGCCAGCAGTTTACAGGGGGACGAGCAGTACTTC
CASSLQGDEQYF
>16|NA|TRBJ1-1|TRBV12-3/TRBV12-4|NA
TGTGCCAGCAGTTTTCCGGGACGGGAGGTTGGCACTGAAGCTTTCTTT
CASSFPGREVGTEAFF